Listed below are T cell receptor beta chains from one sample, sequenced in a study of shared clonotypes between healthy human individuals. Data came from immunoSEQ multiplex PCR; TCRdb stores just in-frame clones and leaves some out. The sample has approximately 1.4 million clones, 95% to 99% seen once; the top ten hold approximately 0.45%. Sequenced: naive CD4+ T cells sorted from blood. The receptors come from a man aged 25 to 40 in good health. Each CDR3 is given with its conserved first and last residue. D genes are given only for firm matches. Not all rows give a size; the values are once, few, many and, for expanded clones, a class.

d_gene: TRBD2; j_gene: TRBJ2-5; v_gene: TRBV9; abundance: .; CDR3aa: CASSSGGRAGAQETQYF; CDR3nt: TGTGCCAGCAGCTCCGGAGGGCGGGCGGGAGCCCAAGAGACCCAGTACTTC
d_gene: .; j_gene: TRBJ1-3; v_gene: TRBV6-6; abundance: .; CDR3aa: CGASGDSGNTIYF; CDR3nt: TGTGGCGCTTCAGGAGACTCTGGAAACACCATATATTTT
d_gene: .; j_gene: TRBJ2-5; v_gene: TRBV5-1; abundance: .; CDR3aa: CASSLNAGETQYF; CDR3nt: TGCGCCAGCAGCTTGAATGCGGGAGAGACCCAGTACTTC
d_gene: .; j_gene: TRBJ1-2; v_gene: TRBV15; abundance: .; CDR3aa: CATSRDYLGGNYGYTF; CDR3nt: TGTGCCACCAGCAGAGACTACTTAGGAGGTAACTATGGCTACACCTTC
d_gene: TRBD2; j_gene: TRBJ2-1; v_gene: TRBV5-1; abundance: .; CDR3aa: CASSAWREGDNEQFF; CDR3nt: TGCGCCAGCAGCGCCTGGAGGGAGGGAGACAATGAGCAGTTCTTC
d_gene: .; j_gene: TRBJ2-7; v_gene: TRBV6-1; abundance: .; CDR3aa: CASSENSRGSNEQYF; CDR3nt: TGTGCCAGCAGTGAAAATTCCAGGGGCTCTAACGAGCAGTACTTC
d_gene: TRBD1; j_gene: TRBJ1-4; v_gene: TRBV30; abundance: .; CDR3aa: CAWSTGISTTGTGIYVKLFF; CDR3nt: TGTGCCTGGAGCACAGGGATATCTACAACCGGGACAGGGATATACGTAAAACTGTTTTTT
d_gene: .; j_gene: TRBJ2-7; v_gene: TRBV7-9; abundance: .; CDR3aa: CASSLVAGVTGTYEQYF; CDR3nt: TGTGCCAGCAGCTTAGTAGCAGGGGTTACTGGGACCTACGAGCAGTACTTC
d_gene: .; j_gene: TRBJ2-2; v_gene: TRBV9; abundance: .; CDR3aa: CASSVAGVTGELFF; CDR3nt: TGTGCCAGCAGCGTGGCAGGGGTGACCGGGGAGCTGTTTTTT
d_gene: TRBD2; j_gene: TRBJ2-5; v_gene: TRBV28; abundance: .; CDR3aa: CASSQRTSGRLETQYF; CDR3nt: TGTGCCAGCAGCCAGAGGACTAGCGGGAGGTTAGAGACCCAGTACTTC
d_gene: TRBD2; j_gene: TRBJ2-1; v_gene: TRBV5-1; abundance: .; CDR3aa: CASSGWTSGSDEQFF; CDR3nt: TGCGCCAGCAGCGGATGGACTAGCGGGAGTGATGAGCAGTTCTTC
d_gene: .; j_gene: TRBJ2-1; v_gene: TRBV7-2; abundance: .; CDR3aa: CASSLDRARNNEQFF; CDR3nt: TGTGCCAGCAGCTTAGATAGAGCGAGAAACAATGAGCAGTTCTTC
d_gene: .; j_gene: TRBJ1-1; v_gene: TRBV4-2; abundance: .; CDR3aa: CASQLREGESAEAFF; CDR3nt: TGTGCCAGCCAACTGCGGGAGGGGGAATCCGCTGAAGCTTTCTTT
d_gene: TRBD2; j_gene: TRBJ2-1; v_gene: TRBV19; abundance: .; CDR3aa: CASSMGSSGRLLYNEQFF; CDR3nt: TGTGCCAGTAGTATGGGTTCTAGCGGGAGACTCCTCTACAATGAGCAGTTCTTC
d_gene: .; j_gene: TRBJ1-2; v_gene: TRBV2; abundance: .; CDR3aa: CASSPGRPVGYGYTF; CDR3nt: TGTGCCAGCAGTCCAGGACGCCCTGTAGGGTATGGCTACACCTTC
d_gene: .; j_gene: TRBJ2-5; v_gene: TRBV18; abundance: .; CDR3aa: CASSPGRTRKETQYF; CDR3nt: TGTGCCAGCTCACCAGGGCGGACCCGTAAGGAGACCCAGTACTTC
d_gene: .; j_gene: TRBJ1-5; v_gene: TRBV5-1; abundance: .; CDR3aa: CASSLIGGGDQPQHF; CDR3nt: TGCGCCAGCAGCCTCATAGGGGGAGGGGATCAGCCCCAGCATTTT
d_gene: .; j_gene: TRBJ2-6; v_gene: TRBV5-1; abundance: once; CDR3aa: CASSFGPSGANVLTF; CDR3nt: TGCGCCAGCAGCTTCGGGCCCTCTGGGGCCAACGTCCTGACTTTC
d_gene: .; j_gene: TRBJ1-3; v_gene: TRBV6-1; abundance: .; CDR3aa: CASSAGPGNTIYF; CDR3nt: TGTGCCAGCAGCGCAGGGCCTGGAAACACCATATATTTT
d_gene: .; j_gene: TRBJ2-1; v_gene: TRBV6-5; abundance: .; CDR3aa: CASSYEGPSSYNEQFF; CDR3nt: TGTGCCAGCAGTTACGAGGGTCCGAGCTCCTACAATGAGCAGTTCTTC
d_gene: .; j_gene: TRBJ2-7; v_gene: TRBV6-1; abundance: .; CDR3aa: CASSEAPNRLISYEQYF; CDR3nt: TGTGCCAGCAGTGAAGCCCCCAACAGACTTATTTCCTACGAGCAGTACTTC
d_gene: TRBD1; j_gene: TRBJ2-7; v_gene: TRBV28; abundance: .; CDR3aa: CASSSSGQGYYEQYF; CDR3nt: TGTGCCAGCAGTTCGTCGGGACAGGGATACTACGAGCAGTACTTC
d_gene: .; j_gene: TRBJ2-4; v_gene: TRBV15; abundance: .; CDR3aa: CATRQSAGDLLRYF; CDR3nt: TGTGCCACCAGACAGAGTGCAGGGGACTTGCTGAGGTACTTC
d_gene: .; j_gene: TRBJ2-1; v_gene: TRBV28; abundance: .; CDR3aa: CASSLRGRNEQFF; CDR3nt: TGTGCCAGCAGTTTGAGGGGAAGGAATGAGCAGTTCTTC
d_gene: .; j_gene: TRBJ2-1; v_gene: TRBV27; abundance: .; CDR3aa: CASSTLVGDEQFF; CDR3nt: TGTGCCAGCAGTACCCTCGTTGGCGATGAGCAGTTCTTC
d_gene: .; j_gene: TRBJ2-7; v_gene: TRBV4-1; abundance: .; CDR3aa: CASSQPRVREQYF; CDR3nt: TGCGCCAGCAGCCAACCCAGGGTTCGCGAGCAGTACTTC
d_gene: .; j_gene: TRBJ1-4; v_gene: TRBV5-1; abundance: once; CDR3aa: CASSLDGRITNEKLFF; CDR3nt: TGCGCCAGCAGCTTGGACGGCAGGATCACTAATGAAAAACTGTTTTTT
d_gene: .; j_gene: TRBJ2-7; v_gene: TRBV6-5; abundance: .; CDR3aa: CASSYGDSDEQYF; CDR3nt: TGTGCCAGCAGTTACGGGGATTCGGACGAGCAGTACTTC
d_gene: TRBD2; j_gene: TRBJ2-5; v_gene: TRBV5-4; abundance: .; CDR3aa: CASSLGDAGAGETQYF; CDR3nt: TGTGCCAGCAGCTTGGGGGACGCGGGAGCGGGGGAGACCCAGTACTTC
d_gene: TRBD2; j_gene: TRBJ2-1; v_gene: TRBV9; abundance: few; CDR3aa: CASSVGTSGSNEQFF; CDR3nt: TGTGCCAGCAGCGTAGGGACTAGCGGGAGCAATGAGCAGTTCTTC
d_gene: TRBD2; j_gene: TRBJ2-1; v_gene: TRBV5-4; abundance: .; CDR3aa: CASSPGGFPSSSYNEQFF; CDR3nt: TGTGCCAGCAGCCCGGGGGGGTTCCCTTCGAGCTCCTACAATGAGCAGTTCTTC
d_gene: .; j_gene: TRBJ1-5; v_gene: TRBV5-8; abundance: .; CDR3aa: CASSSPPFGSNQPQHF; CDR3nt: TGTGCCAGCAGCTCGCCGCCCTTCGGGAGCAATCAGCCCCAGCATTTT
d_gene: TRBD1; j_gene: TRBJ2-2; v_gene: TRBV5-1; abundance: .; CDR3aa: CASSLRDRDTGELFF; CDR3nt: TGCGCCAGCAGCTTGAGGGACAGGGACACCGGGGAGCTGTTTTTT
d_gene: .; j_gene: TRBJ1-2; v_gene: TRBV5-5; abundance: .; CDR3aa: CASSLAVGNYGYTF; CDR3nt: TGTGCCAGCAGTTTGGCAGTTGGAAACTATGGCTACACCTTC
d_gene: .; j_gene: TRBJ2-7; v_gene: TRBV28; abundance: .; CDR3aa: CASSSSGVYEQYF; CDR3nt: TGTGCCAGCAGTTCATCCGGGGTTTACGAGCAGTACTTC
d_gene: .; j_gene: TRBJ2-5; v_gene: TRBV18; abundance: .; CDR3aa: CASSPPDHQETQYF; CDR3nt: TGTGCCAGCTCACCACCCGACCACCAAGAGACCCAGTACTTC
d_gene: .; j_gene: TRBJ1-1; v_gene: TRBV28; abundance: .; CDR3aa: CASSGAGQGGTEAFF; CDR3nt: TGTGCCAGCAGTGGGGCGGGGCAGGGCGGCACTGAAGCTTTCTTT
d_gene: TRBD1; j_gene: TRBJ2-5; v_gene: TRBV7-9; abundance: .; CDR3aa: CASSQGQGQTQYF; CDR3nt: TGTGCCAGCAGCCAGGGACAGGGACAGACCCAGTACTTC
d_gene: .; j_gene: TRBJ2-1; v_gene: TRBV15; abundance: .; CDR3aa: CATSRDFANPYIEQFF; CDR3nt: TGTGCCACCAGCAGAGATTTTGCTAATCCGTATATTGAGCAGTTCTTC
d_gene: .; j_gene: TRBJ2-2; v_gene: TRBV4-3; abundance: .; CDR3aa: CASSQETGRNTGELFF; CDR3nt: TGCGCCAGCAGCCAAGAAACAGGGAGGAACACCGGGGAGCTGTTTTTT
d_gene: .; j_gene: TRBJ1-3; v_gene: TRBV6-4; abundance: .; CDR3aa: CASQLPPSGNTIYF; CDR3nt: TGTGCCAGCCAACTGCCGCCCTCTGGAAACACCATATATTTT
d_gene: TRBD2; j_gene: TRBJ2-3; v_gene: TRBV5-4; abundance: .; CDR3aa: CASSLGGGGTDTQYF; CDR3nt: TGTGCCAGCAGCTTGGGGGGAGGGGGCACAGATACGCAGTATTTT
d_gene: .; j_gene: TRBJ2-7; v_gene: TRBV7-9; abundance: .; CDR3aa: CASSSIRGRERDEQYF; CDR3nt: TGTGCCAGCAGCTCGATAAGGGGGCGGGAGAGGGACGAGCAGTACTTC
d_gene: TRBD2; j_gene: TRBJ2-3; v_gene: TRBV5-1; abundance: .; CDR3aa: CASSFRLAGSTDTQYF; CDR3nt: TGCGCCAGCAGCTTCCGACTAGCAGGGAGCACAGATACGCAGTATTTT
d_gene: .; j_gene: TRBJ1-1; v_gene: TRBV5-1; abundance: .; CDR3aa: CASSLGAREVAEAFF; CDR3nt: TGCGCCAGCAGCTTGGGGGCCCGGGAGGTCGCTGAAGCTTTCTTT
d_gene: .; j_gene: TRBJ2-7; v_gene: TRBV2; abundance: .; CDR3aa: CASSEPYEQYF; CDR3nt: TGTGCCAGCAGTGAACCCTACGAGCAGTACTTC
d_gene: TRBD2; j_gene: TRBJ2-7; v_gene: TRBV10-3; abundance: once; CDR3aa: CASFGGSSYEQYF; CDR3nt: TGTGCCTCCTTCGGCGGGAGCTCCTACGAGCAGTACTTC
d_gene: .; j_gene: TRBJ2-5; v_gene: TRBV18; abundance: .; CDR3aa: CASSPVVGRAEETQYF; CDR3nt: TGTGCCAGCTCACCCGTTGTGGGAAGGGCTGAGGAGACCCAGTACTTC
d_gene: .; j_gene: TRBJ1-4; v_gene: TRBV5-6; abundance: .; CDR3aa: CASSFVQGGEKLFF; CDR3nt: TGTGCCAGCAGCTTCGTTCAGGGTGGCGAAAAACTGTTTTTT
d_gene: .; j_gene: TRBJ2-7; v_gene: TRBV6-5; abundance: .; CDR3aa: CASSYPTQGSPYEQYF; CDR3nt: TGTGCCAGCAGTTACCCAACACAGGGTTCCCCCTACGAGCAGTACTTC
d_gene: .; j_gene: TRBJ1-1; v_gene: TRBV7-9; abundance: .; CDR3aa: CASSDPTRRDTLF; CDR3nt: TGTGCCAGCAGCGACCCCACCCGGAGAGATACTCTCTTT
d_gene: TRBD1; j_gene: TRBJ1-2; v_gene: TRBV6-5; abundance: .; CDR3aa: CASSYRRGPAFYGYTF; CDR3nt: TGTGCCAGCAGTTACCGCAGGGGGCCCGCCTTCTATGGCTACACCTTC